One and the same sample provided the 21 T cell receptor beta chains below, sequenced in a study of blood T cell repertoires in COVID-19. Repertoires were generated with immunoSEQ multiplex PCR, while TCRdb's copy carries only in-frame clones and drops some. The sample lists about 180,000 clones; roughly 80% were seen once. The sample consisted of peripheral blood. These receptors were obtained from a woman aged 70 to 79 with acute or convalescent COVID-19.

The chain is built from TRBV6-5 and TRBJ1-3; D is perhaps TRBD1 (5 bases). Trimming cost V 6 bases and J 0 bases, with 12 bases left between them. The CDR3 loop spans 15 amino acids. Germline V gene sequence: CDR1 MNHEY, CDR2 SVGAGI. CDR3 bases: TGTGCCAGCAGCCTCGGGGGGAGCTCTGGAAACACCATATATTTT. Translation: CASSLGGSSGNTIYF.

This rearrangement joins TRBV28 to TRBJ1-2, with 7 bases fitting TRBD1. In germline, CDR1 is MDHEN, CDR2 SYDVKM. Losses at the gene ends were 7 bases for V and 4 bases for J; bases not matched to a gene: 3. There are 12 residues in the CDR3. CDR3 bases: TGTGCCAGCACGGACAGGATCTATGGCTACACCTTC. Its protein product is CASTDRIYGYTF.

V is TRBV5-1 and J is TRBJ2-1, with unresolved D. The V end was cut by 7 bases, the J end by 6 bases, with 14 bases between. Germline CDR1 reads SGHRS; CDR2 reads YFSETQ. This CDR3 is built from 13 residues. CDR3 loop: CASSPVTFNEQFF. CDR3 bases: TGCGCCAGCTCCCCCGTGACTTTCAATGAGCAGTTCTTC. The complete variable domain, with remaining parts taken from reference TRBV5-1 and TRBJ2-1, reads KAGVTQTPRYLIKTRGQQVTLSCSPISGHRSVSWYQQTPGQGLQFLFEYFSETQRNKGNFPGRFSGRQFSNSRSEMNVSTLELGDSALYLCASSPVTFNEQFFGPGTRLTVL.

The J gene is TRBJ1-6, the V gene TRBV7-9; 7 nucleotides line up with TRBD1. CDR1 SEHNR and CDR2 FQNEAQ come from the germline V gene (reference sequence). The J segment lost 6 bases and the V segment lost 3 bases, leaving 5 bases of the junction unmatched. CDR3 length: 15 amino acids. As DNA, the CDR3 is TGTGCCAGCAGCTTTGGCCGGGACAGTAATTCACCCCTCCACTTT. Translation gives CASSFGRDSNSPLHF.

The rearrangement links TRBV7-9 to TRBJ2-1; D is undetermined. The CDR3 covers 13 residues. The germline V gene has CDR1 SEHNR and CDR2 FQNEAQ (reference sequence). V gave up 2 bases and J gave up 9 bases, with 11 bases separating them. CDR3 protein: CASSLSPSGEQFF. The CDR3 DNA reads TGTGCCAGCAGCTTATCTCCGTCCGGTGAGCAGTTCTTC.

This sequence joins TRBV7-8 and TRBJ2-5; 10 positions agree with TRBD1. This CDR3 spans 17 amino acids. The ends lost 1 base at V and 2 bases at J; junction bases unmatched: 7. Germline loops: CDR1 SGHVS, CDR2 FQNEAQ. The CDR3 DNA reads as TGTGCCAGCAGCTTAGGTTCGACAGGGGGCTGGCAAGAGACCCAGTACTTC. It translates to CASSLGSTGGWQETQYF.

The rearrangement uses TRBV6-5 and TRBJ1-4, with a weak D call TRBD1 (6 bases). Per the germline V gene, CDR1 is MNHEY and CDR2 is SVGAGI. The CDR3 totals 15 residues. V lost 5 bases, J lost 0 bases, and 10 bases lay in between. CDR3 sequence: CASSRDIATNEKLFF. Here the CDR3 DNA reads TGTGCCAGCAGTCGGGACATTGCAACTAATGAAAAACTGTTTTTT.

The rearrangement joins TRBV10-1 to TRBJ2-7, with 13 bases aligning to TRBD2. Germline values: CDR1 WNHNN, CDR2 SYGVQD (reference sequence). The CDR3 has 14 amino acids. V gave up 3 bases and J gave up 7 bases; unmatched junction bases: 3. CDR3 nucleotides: TGCGCCAGCAGTGACCCGGGACTAGCGGGAGAGCAGTACTTC. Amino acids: CASSDPGLAGEQYF.

The CDR3 spells CASSEGGLAGEIDTQYF. In nucleotides, the CDR3 is TGTGCCAGCAGTGAAGGGGGACTAGCGGGAGAAATAGATACGCAGTATTTT. The chain recombines TRBV2 with TRBJ2-3, with 14 bases lining up with TRBD2. CDR3 length: 17 residues. CDR1 and CDR2 from the germline V gene are SNHLY and FYNNEI. The J segment lost 5 bases and the V segment lost 1 base, leaving 5 bases of the junction unmatched.

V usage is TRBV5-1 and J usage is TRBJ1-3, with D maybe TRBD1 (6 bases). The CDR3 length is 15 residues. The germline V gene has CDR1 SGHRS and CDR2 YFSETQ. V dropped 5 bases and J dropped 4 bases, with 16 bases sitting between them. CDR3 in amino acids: CASSPRGAAGNTIYF. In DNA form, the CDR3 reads TGCGCCAGCAGTCCCAGGGGAGCAGCCGGAAACACCATATATTTT. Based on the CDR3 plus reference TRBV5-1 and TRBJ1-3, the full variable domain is KAGVTQTPRYLIKTRGQQVTLSCSPISGHRSVSWYQQTPGQGLQFLFEYFSETQRNKGNFPGRFSGRQFSNSRSEMNVSTLELGDSALYLCASSPRGAAGNTIYFGEGSWLTVV.

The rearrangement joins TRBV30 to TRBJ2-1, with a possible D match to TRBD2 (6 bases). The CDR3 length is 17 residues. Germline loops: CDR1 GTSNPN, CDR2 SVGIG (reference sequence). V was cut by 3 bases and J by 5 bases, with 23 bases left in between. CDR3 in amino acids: CAWRKGSPGGINNEQFF. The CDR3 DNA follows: TGTGCCTGGAGAAAGGGTAGTCCCGGGGGTATCAACAATGAGCAGTTCTTC.

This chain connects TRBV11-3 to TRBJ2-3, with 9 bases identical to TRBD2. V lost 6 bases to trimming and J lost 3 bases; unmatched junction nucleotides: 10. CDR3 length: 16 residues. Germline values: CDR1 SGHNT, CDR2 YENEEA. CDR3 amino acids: CASSSGRGGATDTQYF. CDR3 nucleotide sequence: TGTGCCAGCAGTTCGGGACGCGGGGGGGCGACAGATACGCAGTATTTT.

CDR3 nucleotides: TGTGCCTGGAGTATTGGACAGCAAGAGACCCAGTACTTC. As protein: CAWSIGQQETQYF. The chain uses TRBV30 and TRBJ2-5, with D possibly being TRBD1 (6 bases). The germline V gene has CDR1 GTSNPN and CDR2 SVGIG (reference sequence). The V gene lost 2 bases and the J gene lost 2 bases, with 9 bases spanning the gap. The CDR3 is made up of 13 amino acids.

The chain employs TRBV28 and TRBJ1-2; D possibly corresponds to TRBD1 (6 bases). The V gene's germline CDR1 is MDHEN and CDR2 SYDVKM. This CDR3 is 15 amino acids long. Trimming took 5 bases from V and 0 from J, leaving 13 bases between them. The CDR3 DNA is TGTGCCAGCAGTCCGGTCGACAGGACTAACTATGGCTACACCTTC. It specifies CASSPVDRTNYGYTF.

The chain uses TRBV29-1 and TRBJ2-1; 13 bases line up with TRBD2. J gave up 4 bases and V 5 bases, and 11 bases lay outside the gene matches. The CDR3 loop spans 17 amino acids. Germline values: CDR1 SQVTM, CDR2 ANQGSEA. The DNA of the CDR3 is TGCAGCGTTAAAGCCGGGACTAGCGGGGCTTTATACAATGAGCAGTTCTTC. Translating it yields CSVKAGTSGALYNEQFF.

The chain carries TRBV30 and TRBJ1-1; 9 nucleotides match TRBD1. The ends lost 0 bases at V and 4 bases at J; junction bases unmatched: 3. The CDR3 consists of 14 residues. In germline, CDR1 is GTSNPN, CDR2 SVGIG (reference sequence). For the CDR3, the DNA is TGTGCCTGGAGTGTTTTGACAGGGGGCACTGAAGCTTTCTTT. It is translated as CAWSVLTGGTEAFF. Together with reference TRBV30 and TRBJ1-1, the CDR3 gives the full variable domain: SQTIHQWPATLVQPVGSPLSLECTVEGTSNPNLYWYRQAAGRGLQLLFYSVGIGQISSEVPQNLSASRPQDRQFILSSKKLLLSDSGFYLCAWSVLTGGTEAFFGQGTRLTVV.

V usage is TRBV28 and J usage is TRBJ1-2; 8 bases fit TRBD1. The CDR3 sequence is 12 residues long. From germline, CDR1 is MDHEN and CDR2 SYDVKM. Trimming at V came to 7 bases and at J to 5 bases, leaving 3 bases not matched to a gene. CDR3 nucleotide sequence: TGTGCCAGCACTAACAGGGGGTATGGCTACACCTTC. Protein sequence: CASTNRGYGYTF.

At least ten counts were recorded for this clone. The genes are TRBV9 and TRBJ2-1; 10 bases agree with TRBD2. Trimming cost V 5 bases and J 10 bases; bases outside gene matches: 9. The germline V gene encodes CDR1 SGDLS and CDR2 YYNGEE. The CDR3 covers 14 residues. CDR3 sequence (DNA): TGTGCCAGCAGTGTGAGCGGGGGGGCCTCGGAGCAGTTCTTC. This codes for CASSVSGGASEQFF.

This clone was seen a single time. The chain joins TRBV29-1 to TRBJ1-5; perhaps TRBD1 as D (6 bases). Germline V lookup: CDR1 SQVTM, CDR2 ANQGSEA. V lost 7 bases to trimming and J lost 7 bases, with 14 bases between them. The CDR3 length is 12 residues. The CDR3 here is CSARSQGQPQHF. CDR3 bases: TGCAGCGCCCGATCACAGGGACAGCCCCAGCATTTT.

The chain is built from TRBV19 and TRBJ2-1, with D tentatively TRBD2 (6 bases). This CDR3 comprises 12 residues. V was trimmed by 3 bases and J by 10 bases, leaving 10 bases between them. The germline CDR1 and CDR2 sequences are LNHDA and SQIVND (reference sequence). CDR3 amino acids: CASSIGGSEQFF. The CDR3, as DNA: TGTGCCAGTAGTATCGGGGGAAGCGAGCAGTTCTTC.

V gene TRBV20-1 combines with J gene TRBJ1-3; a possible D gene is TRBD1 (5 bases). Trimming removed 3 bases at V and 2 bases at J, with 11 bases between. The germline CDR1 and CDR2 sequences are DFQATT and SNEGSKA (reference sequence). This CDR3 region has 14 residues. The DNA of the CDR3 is TGCAGTGCTAGTGGGGACTGGACTGGAAACACCATATATTTT. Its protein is CSASGDWTGNTIYF.